The clone carrying this T cell receptor beta chain has a single count. The antigen remains undetermined. The method was immunoSEQ multiplex PCR; TCRdb's version includes in-frame clones alone and lacks a portion of them. The repertoire has about 77,000 clones, roughly 91% of them found once; the top ten carry 6.2%. The CDR3 is 14 residues long. Germline V CDR1 and CDR2: MNHEY, SMNVEV (reference sequence). The germline V and J ends were trimmed by 4 bases and 4 bases, with 11 bases remaining between them. Peripheral blood came from all dose cohorts at three timepoints. The data were taken from a study of OX40 agonist ivuxolimab in advanced cancers. Turning to the study itself: It was permissible to have had prior anti-PD-1, anti-PD-L1 or anti-CTLA-4 therapy, and 40% had some. Study-level points and caveats: At doses 0.1 to 3.0 mg/kg, CD4+ and CD8+ clones expanded.

The V and J genes are TRBV27 and TRBJ1-5; D may be TRBD1 (6 bases). This TCR was recovered from an adult with an advanced solid tumor such as melanoma, head and neck, liver or kidney cancer. This material consisted of CD4+ or CD8+ T cells sorted from blood, taken in a trial of the OX40 agonist ivuxolimab. CDR3 in amino acids: CASSSTGWNQPQHF. The CDR3 DNA sequence: TGTGCCAGCAGTTCTACAGGGTGGAATCAGCCCCAGCATTTT.